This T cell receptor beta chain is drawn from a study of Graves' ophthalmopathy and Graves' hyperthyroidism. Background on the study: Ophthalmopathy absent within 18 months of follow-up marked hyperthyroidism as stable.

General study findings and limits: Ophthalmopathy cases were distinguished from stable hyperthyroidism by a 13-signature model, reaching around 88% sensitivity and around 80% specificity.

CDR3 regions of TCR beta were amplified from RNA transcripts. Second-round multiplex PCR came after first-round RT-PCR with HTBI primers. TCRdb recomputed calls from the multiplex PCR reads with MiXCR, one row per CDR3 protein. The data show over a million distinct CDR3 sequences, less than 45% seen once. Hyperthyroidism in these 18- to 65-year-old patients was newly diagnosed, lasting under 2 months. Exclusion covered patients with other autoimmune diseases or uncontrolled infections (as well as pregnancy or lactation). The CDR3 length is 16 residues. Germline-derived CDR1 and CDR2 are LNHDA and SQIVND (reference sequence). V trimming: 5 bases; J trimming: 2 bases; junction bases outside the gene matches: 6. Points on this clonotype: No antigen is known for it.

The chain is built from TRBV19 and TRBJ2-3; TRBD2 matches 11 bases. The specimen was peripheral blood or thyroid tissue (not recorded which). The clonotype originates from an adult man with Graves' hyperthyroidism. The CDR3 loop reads CASSSRLAGHTDTQYF. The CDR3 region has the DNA TGTGCCAGTAGTTCTCGACTAGCGGGGCACACAGATACGCAGTATTTT.